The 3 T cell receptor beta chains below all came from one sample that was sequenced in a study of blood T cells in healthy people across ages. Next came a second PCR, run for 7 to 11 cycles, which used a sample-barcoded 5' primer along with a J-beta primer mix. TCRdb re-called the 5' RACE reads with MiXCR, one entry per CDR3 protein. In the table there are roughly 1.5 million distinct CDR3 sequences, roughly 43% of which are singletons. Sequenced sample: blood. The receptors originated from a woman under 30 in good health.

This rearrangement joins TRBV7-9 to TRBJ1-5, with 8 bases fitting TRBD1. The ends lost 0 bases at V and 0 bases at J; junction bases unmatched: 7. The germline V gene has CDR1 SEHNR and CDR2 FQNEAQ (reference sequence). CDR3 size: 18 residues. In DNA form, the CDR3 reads TGTGCCAGCAGCTTAGCGCGTCAGGGGGCGTCTAGCAATCAGCCCCAGCATTTT. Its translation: CASSLARQGASSNQPQHF.

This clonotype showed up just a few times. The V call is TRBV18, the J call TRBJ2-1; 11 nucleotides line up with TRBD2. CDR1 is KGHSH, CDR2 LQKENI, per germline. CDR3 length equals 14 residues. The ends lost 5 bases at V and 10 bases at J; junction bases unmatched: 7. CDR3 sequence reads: CASSSWTSGLEQFF. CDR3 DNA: TGTGCCAGCTCATCCTGGACTAGCGGGCTAGAGCAGTTCTTC.

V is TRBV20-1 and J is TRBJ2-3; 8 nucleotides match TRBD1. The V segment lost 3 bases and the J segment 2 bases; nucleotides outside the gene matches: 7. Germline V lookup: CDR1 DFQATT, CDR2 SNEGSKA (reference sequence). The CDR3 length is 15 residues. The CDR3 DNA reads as TGCAGTGCTAGTCAGGGGGCCTCGCTCACAGATACGCAGTATTTT. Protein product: CSASQGASLTDTQYF.